The 2 T cell receptor beta chains given below trace back to one sample, sequenced in a study of T-cell memory formation after mild COVID-19. TCRdb independently ran MiXCR on the 5' RACE reads; one entry per CDR3 protein. The data contain hundreds of thousands of distinct CDR3 sequences, roughly 21% of them seen just once; the ten biggest clones take up 7% to 9%. Sequenced material: PBMCs or a T cell subset sorted from them (not recorded which). These TCRs come from an adult woman who had mild COVID-19 (a few samples of this study predate the infection). Cell type and time point are not known.

The chain links TRBV4-1 to TRBJ1-5; D is unclear. This CDR3 is built from 16 residues. V lost 0 bases and J lost 1, with 10 bases in between. CDR1 and CDR2 (germline): MGHRA, YSYEKL. As DNA, the CDR3 is TGCGCCAGCAGCCAAGATAGCCCTAACAGCAATCAGCCCCAGCATTTT. Amino acid sequence: CASSQDSPNSNQPQHF.

The J gene is TRBJ2-5, the V gene TRBV6-5; tentative D call: TRBD2 (5 bases). CDR1 and CDR2 (germline): MNHEY, SVGAGI. The germline V and J ends were trimmed by 6 bases and 5 bases, with 16 bases remaining between them. The CDR3 spans 14 residues. CDR3 in amino acids: CASRRASRSETQYF. As DNA, the CDR3 is TGTGCCAGCAGGAGGGCTTCCAGGTCGGAGACCCAGTACTTC.